This TCR beta chain comes out of a study of cytomegalovirus exposure and HLA in healthy donors. On the study more broadly: In a previous analysis, approximately 110 million unique TCR beta sequences were found from some 200 million T cells. An early data release held 75 million to 100 million unique TCRs from HLA-typed donors. Study-level results: Data from an earlier analysis indicated that most TCR beta V segments were productive either about 90% or about 30% of the time.

CDR3 size: 14 residues. V was clipped by 5 bases and J by 0 bases, with 10 bases between them. The germline gives CDR1 SGHTA, CDR2 FQGNSA. PCR involved 60 Vbeta and 13 Jbeta primers. Libraries were prepared by immunoSEQ multiplex PCR; TCRdb keeps only in-frame clonotypes and omits some of them. The sample has around 150,000 clones; around 84% are singletons. Remarks on this clone: Its antigen remains unknown.

The chain recombines TRBV7-2 with TRBJ1-1, with D uncertain. The sample was PBMCs. This receptor was identified in a man aged 18 to 29 in good health and CMV-seropositive. The CDR3 DNA is TGTGCCAGCAGCCTGGAGGGCCTGAACACTGAAGCTTTCTTT. Protein: CASSLEGLNTEAFF.